This is a list of T cell receptor beta chains from one sample in a study of T cell responses to AZD1222 COVID-19 vaccine. Assay: immunoSEQ multiplex PCR; the TCRdb copy retains only in-frame clones and omits some. The data show about 120,000 clones, around 87% seen once. The source was peripheral blood, collected on day 0 of AZD1222 vaccination. The receptors were gathered from an adult in good health. Both conserved end residues are part of each CDR3. The D gene is left open where the match is weak. Expanded clones are given a class, and other clones once, few, many or no size at all.

j_call clone_size d_call v_call cdr3_length cdr3_nt cdr3_aa
TRBJ2-3 - TRBD2 TRBV4-2 16 TGTGCCAGCAGCCAAGATATGGCGGGAGAAATAGATACGCAGTATTTT CASSQDMAGEIDTQYF
TRBJ2-3 - TRBD2 TRBV3-1/TRBV3-2 16 TGTGCCAGCAGCCAAGAAACAAGCGGGAGGGAGGATACGCAGTATTTT CASSQETSGREDTQYF
TRBJ2-7 - - TRBV4-3 16 TGCGCCAGCAGCCATCTCGGAGGGGGGGGAGTTCGCGAGCAGTACTTC CASSHLGGGGVREQYF
TRBJ2-1 - TRBD2 TRBV11-2 16 TGTGCCAGCAGCTTAGCCCCCGAGGGAGGGTTCGATGAGCAGTTCTTC CASSLAPEGGFDEQFF
TRBJ2-7 few - TRBV19 14 TGTGCCAGTAGTAGCTCCAGGGGATTCTACGAGCAGTACTTC CASSSSRGFYEQYF
TRBJ2-3 - TRBD2 TRBV5-1 16 TGCGCCAGCAGCCCTCGGATAGCGGGAAGTTCAGATACGCAGTATTTT CASSPRIAGSSDTQYF
TRBJ1-2 - - TRBV5-5 16 TGTGCCAGCAGCCCCGTGAGGCGTGGGGAACCTTATGGCTACACCTTC CASSPVRRGEPYGYTF
TRBJ1-2 once TRBD1 TRBV24-1 12 TGTGCCACCAGTGAGACAGGGTATGGCTACACCTTC CATSETGYGYTF
TRBJ2-3 - TRBD2 TRBV18 16 TGTGCCAGCTCACCAAATCGCGGGGGGAATGATGATACGCAGTATTTT CASSPNRGGNDDTQYF
TRBJ2-3 - - TRBV13 15 TGTGCCAGCAGCCAAGCCCTGGAGGGCGCAGATACGCAGTATTTT CASSQALEGADTQYF
TRBJ2-3 - - TRBV5-1 16 TGCGCCAGCAGTTACCTGGCAGTATCTAGCACAGATACGCAGTATTTT CASSYLAVSSTDTQYF
TRBJ1-6 - - TRBV19 12 TGTGCCAGTAGTATAATGGGTTCACCCCTCCACTTT CASSIMGSPLHF
TRBJ1-1 - TRBD1 TRBV15 15 TGTGCCACCAGCAGGCCCCAGACAGGGGTCACTGAAGCTTTCTTT CATSRPQTGVTEAFF
TRBJ2-2 - - TRBV13 14 TGTGCCAGCACTGTGGTAGGAGGCACCGGGGAGCTGTTTTTT CASTVVGGTGELFF
TRBJ2-1 - - TRBV15 12 TGTGCCACCAGTGCTGGCTACAATGAGCAGTTCTTC CATSAGYNEQFF
TRBJ1-5 - TRBD1 TRBV5-1 15 TGCGCCAGCAGCTTAGGGACAGGGCGCAATCAGCCCCAGCATTTT CASSLGTGRNQPQHF
TRBJ1-2 - - TRBV9 11 TGTGCCAGCAGTCGGATCTATGGCTACACCTTC CASSRIYGYTF
TRBJ1-5 - TRBD1 TRBV27 15 TGTGCCAGTGCGGTGGGGACAGGGTACAATCAGCCCCAGCATTTT CASAVGTGYNQPQHF
TRBJ2-5 - TRBD2 TRBV2 14 TGTGCCAGCAGGGGGACTAGCGGGATGGAGACCCAGTACTTC CASRGTSGMETQYF
TRBJ1-1 - - TRBV27 16 TGTGCCAGCAGTTTATCGGCCGGGGCACCGAACACTGAAGCTTTCTTT CASSLSAGAPNTEAFF
TRBJ1-3 few - TRBV13 15 TGTGCCAGCAGCTTTGGAGCAGGGGTGGGAAACACCATATATTTT CASSFGAGVGNTIYF
TRBJ2-1 once - TRBV28 15 TGTGCCAGCAGGGGGAGCGGCCGCTGGTACAATGAGCAGTTCTTC CASRGSGRWYNEQFF
TRBJ1-1 many - TRBV7-2 13 TGTGCCAGCAGCGACTGGGGAGGGACTGAAGCTTTCTTT CASSDWGGTEAFF
TRBJ2-2 - - TRBV5-1 13 TGCGCCAGCGCTAGCTATCGGACCGGGGAGCTGTTTTTT CASASYRTGELFF
TRBJ1-5 few - TRBV5-1 15 TGCGCCAGCAGCGAGTGGGCGGGAAGCAATCAGCCCCAGCATTTT CASSEWAGSNQPQHF
TRBJ2-2 - - TRBV9 15 TGTGCCAGCAGCGTAGCGGCAGGGTACACCGGGGAGCTGTTTTTT CASSVAAGYTGELFF
TRBJ2-1 - - TRBV6-1 15 TGTGCCAGCAGTGAAGGACAGGGGAGGGAAAATGAGCAGTTCTTC CASSEGQGRENEQFF
TRBJ2-1 - TRBD2 TRBV9 18 TGTGCCAGCAGCGCCCCAACTAGCGCCGGTGGGTCCTACAATGAGCAGTTCTTC CASSAPTSAGGSYNEQFF
TRBJ2-7 - - TRBV15 12 TGTGCCACCAGCAGAGATCGCCACGAGCAGTACTTC CATSRDRHEQYF